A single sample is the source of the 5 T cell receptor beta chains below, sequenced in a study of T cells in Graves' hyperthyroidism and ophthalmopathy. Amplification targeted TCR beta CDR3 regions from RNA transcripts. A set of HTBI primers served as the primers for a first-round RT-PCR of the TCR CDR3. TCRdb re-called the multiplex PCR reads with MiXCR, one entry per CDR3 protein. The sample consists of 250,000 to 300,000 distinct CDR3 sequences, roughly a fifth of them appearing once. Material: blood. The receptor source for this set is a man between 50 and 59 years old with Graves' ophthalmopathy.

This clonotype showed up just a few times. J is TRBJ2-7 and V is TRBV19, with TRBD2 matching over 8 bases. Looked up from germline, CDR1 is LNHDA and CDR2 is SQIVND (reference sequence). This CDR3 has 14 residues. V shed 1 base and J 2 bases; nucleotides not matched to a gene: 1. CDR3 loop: CASSIAGGPYEQYF. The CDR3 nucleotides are TGTGCCAGTAGTATAGCGGGAGGGCCCTACGAGCAGTACTTC.

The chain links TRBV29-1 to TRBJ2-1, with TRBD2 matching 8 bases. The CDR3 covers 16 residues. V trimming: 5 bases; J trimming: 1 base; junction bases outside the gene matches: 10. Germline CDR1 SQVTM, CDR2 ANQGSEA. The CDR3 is CSVYKLAGWSYNEQFF. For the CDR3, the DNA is TGCAGCGTTTACAAGTTAGCGGGATGGTCCTACAATGAGCAGTTCTTC.

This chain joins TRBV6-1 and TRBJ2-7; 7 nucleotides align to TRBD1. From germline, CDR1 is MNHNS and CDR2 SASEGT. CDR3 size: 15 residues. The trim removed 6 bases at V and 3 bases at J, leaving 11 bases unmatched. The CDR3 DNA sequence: TGTGCCAGCAGAGGTTCCGGGACAGCGCACTACGAGCAGTACTTC. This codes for CASRGSGTAHYEQYF.

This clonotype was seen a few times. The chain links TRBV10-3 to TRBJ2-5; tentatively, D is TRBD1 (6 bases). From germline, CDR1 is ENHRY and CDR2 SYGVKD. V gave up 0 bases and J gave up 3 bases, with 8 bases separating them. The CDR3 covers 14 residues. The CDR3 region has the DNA TGTGCCATCAGTGAGTCGCGACAGGAAGAGACCCAGTACTTC. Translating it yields CAISESRQEETQYF.

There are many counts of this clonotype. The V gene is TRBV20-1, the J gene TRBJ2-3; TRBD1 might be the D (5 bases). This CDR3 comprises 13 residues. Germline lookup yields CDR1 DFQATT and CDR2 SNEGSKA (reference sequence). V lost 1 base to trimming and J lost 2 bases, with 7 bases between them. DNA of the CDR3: TGCAGTGCTAGAGGACAGCCCACAGATACGCAGTATTTT. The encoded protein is CSARGQPTDTQYF.